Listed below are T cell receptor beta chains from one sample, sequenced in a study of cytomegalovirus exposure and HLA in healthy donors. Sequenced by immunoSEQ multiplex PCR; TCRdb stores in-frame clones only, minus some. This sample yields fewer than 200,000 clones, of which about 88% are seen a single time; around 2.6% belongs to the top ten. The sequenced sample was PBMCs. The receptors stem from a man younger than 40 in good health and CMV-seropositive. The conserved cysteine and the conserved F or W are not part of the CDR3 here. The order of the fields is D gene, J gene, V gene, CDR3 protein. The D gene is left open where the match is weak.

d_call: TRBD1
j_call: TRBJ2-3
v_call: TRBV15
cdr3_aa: ATSRGTGGHHRTQY

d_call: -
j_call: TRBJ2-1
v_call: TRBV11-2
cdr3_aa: ASSFAQRLNNEQF

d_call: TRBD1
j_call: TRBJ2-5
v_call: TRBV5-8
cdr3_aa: ASSPWTGEGQTQY

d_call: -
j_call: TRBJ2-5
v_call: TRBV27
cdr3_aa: ASSFGLAETQY

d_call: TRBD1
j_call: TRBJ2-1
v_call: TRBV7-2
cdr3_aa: ASSIRTGRKQF

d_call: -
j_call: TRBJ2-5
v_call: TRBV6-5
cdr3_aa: ASSYSVRARAQY

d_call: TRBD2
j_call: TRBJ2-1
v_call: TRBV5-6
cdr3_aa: ASSLRAPGGRTNEQF

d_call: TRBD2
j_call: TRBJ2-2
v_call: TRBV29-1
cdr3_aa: SVFTSGFGNTGELF

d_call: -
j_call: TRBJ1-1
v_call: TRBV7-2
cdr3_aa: ASSLDKRRGTEAF

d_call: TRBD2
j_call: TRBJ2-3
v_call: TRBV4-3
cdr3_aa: ASSQEIAGGADTQY

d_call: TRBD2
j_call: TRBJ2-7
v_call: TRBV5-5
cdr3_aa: ASTYSGASYEQY

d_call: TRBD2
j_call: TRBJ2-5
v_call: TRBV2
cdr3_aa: ASREGGPFTTQY

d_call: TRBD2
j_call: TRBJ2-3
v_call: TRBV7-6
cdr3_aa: ATGLVPDTQY

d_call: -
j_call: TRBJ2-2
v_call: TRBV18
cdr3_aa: ASSPGQGSFTGELF

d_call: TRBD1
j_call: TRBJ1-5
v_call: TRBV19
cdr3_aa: ASSIRDRGYNQPQH

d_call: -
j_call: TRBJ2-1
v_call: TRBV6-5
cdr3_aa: ASSPGAYNEQF

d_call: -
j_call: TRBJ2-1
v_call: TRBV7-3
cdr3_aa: ASSLGGGLNEQF

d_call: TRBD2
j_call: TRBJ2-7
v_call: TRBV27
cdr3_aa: ASSLTSALYEQY

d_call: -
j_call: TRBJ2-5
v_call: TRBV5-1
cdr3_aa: ASSLALPPGTQY

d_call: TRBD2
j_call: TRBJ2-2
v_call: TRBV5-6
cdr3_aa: ASNNKLTSGAMNTGELF

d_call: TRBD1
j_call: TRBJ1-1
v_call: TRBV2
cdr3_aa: ASRNSDRVNTEAF

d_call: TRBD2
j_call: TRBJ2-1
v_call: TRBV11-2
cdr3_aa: ASSSTSGSPNEQF

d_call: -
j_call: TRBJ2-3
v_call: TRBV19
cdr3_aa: ASSPGTQGYTDTQY

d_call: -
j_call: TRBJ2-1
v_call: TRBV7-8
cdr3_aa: ASSLGVGNEQF

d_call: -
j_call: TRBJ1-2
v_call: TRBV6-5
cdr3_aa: ASSYSRWLGALGYT

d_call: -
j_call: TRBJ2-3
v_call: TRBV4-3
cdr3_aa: ASSQERASTDTQY

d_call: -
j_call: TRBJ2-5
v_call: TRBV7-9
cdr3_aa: SSLPPRDELQETQY

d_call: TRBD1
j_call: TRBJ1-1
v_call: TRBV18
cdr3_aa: ASSPQMTGEINTEAF

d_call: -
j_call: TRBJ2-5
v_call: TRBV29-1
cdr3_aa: SVVSRDGRGFQETQY

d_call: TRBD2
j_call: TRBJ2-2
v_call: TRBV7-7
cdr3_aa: ASSLKSSGSGELF

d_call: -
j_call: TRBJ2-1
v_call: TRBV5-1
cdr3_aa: ASSLEIYPTFGNEQF

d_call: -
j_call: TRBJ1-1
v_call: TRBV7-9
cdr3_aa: ASSSYYEAF

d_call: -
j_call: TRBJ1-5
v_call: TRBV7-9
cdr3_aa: SSSLTQGGSNQPQH

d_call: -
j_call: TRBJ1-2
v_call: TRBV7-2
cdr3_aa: ASSLAGGGNYGYT

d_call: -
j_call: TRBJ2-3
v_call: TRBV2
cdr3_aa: ASSIPPGGADTQY

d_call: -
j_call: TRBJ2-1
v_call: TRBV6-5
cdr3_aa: ASSYEGSSYNEQF

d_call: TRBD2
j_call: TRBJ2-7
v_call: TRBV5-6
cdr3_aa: ASSLRLAGIHEQY

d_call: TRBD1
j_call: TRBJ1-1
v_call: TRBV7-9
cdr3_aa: ASSFDRANTEAF

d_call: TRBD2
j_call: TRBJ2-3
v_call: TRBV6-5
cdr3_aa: ASSYREGADTQY

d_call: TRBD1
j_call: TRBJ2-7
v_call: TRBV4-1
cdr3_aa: ASSQLPGQRIPYEQY

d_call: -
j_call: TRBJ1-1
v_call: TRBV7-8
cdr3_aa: ASSTGRGMNTEAF

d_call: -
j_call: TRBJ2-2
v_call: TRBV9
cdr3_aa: ASSVALEAQNTGELF

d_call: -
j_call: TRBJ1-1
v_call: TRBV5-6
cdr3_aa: ASSLTVNTEAF

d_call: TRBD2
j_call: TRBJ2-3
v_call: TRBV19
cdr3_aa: ASREREGPADTQY

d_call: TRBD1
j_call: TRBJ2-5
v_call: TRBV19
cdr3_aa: ASSLRQGQETQY

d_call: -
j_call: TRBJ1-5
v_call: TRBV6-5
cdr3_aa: ASSFSGRDQPQH

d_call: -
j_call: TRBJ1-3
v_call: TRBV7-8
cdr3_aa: ASRGGEGPRGNTIY

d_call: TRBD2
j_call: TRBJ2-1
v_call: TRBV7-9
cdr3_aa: ASSLALGEGRVNEQF

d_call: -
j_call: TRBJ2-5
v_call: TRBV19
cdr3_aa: ASSIGGGARGETQY

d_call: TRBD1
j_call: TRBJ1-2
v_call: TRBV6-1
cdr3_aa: ASSPGRGLGYT

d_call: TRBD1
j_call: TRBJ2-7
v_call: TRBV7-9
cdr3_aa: ASSSPTGTGRREQY

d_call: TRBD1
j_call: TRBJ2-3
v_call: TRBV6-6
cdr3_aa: ASRLTGADTQY

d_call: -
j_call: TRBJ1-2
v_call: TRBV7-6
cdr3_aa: ASSLAGAGGYT

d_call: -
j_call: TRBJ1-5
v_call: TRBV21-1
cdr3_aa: ASSKEWGTGGGQPQH

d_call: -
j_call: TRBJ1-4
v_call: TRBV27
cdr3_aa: ASSASGEKLF

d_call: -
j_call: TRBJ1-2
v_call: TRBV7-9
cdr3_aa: ASSPSRRNYGYT

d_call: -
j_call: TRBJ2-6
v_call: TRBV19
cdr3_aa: ASEPGHLSGANVLT